This T cell receptor (beta chain) emerged from a study of blood T cell repertoires in COVID-19. The overall study: Samples of COVID-19 (acute and convalescent) were obtained from the United States, Italy and Spain.

Patients in Seattle were enrolled during active infection, then followed longitudinally. Authors' processing steps: Amplification from reference gene primers served as the basis for estimated nucleated cell counts. Generated by immunoSEQ multiplex PCR, the TCRdb table keeps only in-frame clones and is missing some. That table supplies the V and J calls and clone size; D and trimming were determined from the DNA. The table lists 310,000 or so clones, more than 70% of them singletons, with approximately 10% in the top ten. The CDR3 loop spans 13 amino acids. Trimming removed 7 bases from V and 2 bases from J; junction bases left unmatched: 1. Germline CDR1 and CDR2: LNHDA and SQIVND (reference sequence). This clone was recorded only once.

Material: peripheral blood. The receptor comes from a woman between 25 and 40 years old with COVID-19, enrolled during active disease. The chain employs TRBV19 and TRBJ1-3; 8 bases match TRBD1. CDR3 coding DNA: TGTGCCAGTACCAGGGGGCCTGGAAACACCATATATTTT. Its protein is CASTRGPGNTIYF.